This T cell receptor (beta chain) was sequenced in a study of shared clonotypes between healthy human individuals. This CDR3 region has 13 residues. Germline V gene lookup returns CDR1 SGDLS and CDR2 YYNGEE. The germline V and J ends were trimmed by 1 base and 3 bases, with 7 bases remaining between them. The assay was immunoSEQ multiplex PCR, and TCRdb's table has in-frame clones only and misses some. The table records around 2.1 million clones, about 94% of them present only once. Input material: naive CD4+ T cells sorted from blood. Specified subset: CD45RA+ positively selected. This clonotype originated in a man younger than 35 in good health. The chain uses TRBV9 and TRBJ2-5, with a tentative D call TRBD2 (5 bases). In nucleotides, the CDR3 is TGTGCCAGCAGCGTACGGGGAAAAGAGACCCAGTACTTC. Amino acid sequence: CASSVRGKETQYF.